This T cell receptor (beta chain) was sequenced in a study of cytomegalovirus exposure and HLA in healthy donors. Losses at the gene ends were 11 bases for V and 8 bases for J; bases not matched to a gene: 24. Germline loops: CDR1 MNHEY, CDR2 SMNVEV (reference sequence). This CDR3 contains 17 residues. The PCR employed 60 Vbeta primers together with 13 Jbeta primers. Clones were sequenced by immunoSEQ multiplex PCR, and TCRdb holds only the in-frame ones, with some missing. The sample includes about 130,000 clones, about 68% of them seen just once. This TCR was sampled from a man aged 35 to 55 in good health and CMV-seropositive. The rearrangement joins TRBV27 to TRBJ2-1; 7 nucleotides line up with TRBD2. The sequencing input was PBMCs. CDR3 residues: CAQRREGRLVSGDEQFF. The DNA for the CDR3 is TGTGCCCAAAGGAGGGAGGGGAGGTTGGTTTCGGGAGATGAGCAGTTCTTC.